The next 15 T cell receptor beta chains were all read from a single sample in a study of response to subunit inactivated influenza vaccine. Each CDR3 protein gets one entry after TCRdb re-called the RT-PCR reads with MiXCR. The data hold 560,000 or so distinct CDR3 sequences, with 7.6% observed a single time. The sample in question was PBMCs from blood, obtained 23 months after vaccination. All receptors derive from a man between 50 and 69 years old who received an inactivated influenza vaccine.

This clonotype was seen many times. The chain links TRBV10-3 to TRBJ2-4; TRBD2 might be the D (6 bases). This CDR3 has 17 amino acids. The V end was cut by 2 bases, the J end by 8 bases, with 22 bases between. Germline values: CDR1 ENHRY, CDR2 SYGVKD. The CDR3 reads CAISELTSVGGGHIQYF. CDR3 sequence (DNA): TGTGCCATCAGTGAGCTGACATCGGTCGGGGGTGGACACATTCAGTACTTC.

This clonotype came up many times. The rearrangement joins TRBV2 to TRBJ2-3; possibly TRBD1 or TRBD2 for D (6 bases each). The germline V and J ends were trimmed by 1 base and 11 bases, with 10 bases remaining between them. CDR1 and CDR2 from the germline V gene are SNHLY and FYNNEI. There are 12 residues in the CDR3. The CDR3 loop is CASSEERGRQYF. DNA for the CDR3: TGTGCCAGCAGTGAAGAACGGGGGCGGCAGTATTTT.

At least ten counts were recorded for this clonotype. The chain recombines TRBV6-2 or TRBV6-3 with TRBJ2-3, with 8 bases aligning to TRBD1. This CDR3 has 14 amino acids. V gave up 6 bases and J gave up 1 base; unmatched junction bases: 3. Germline loops: CDR1 MNHEY, CDR2 SVGEGT. CDR3 amino acids: CASRDRGRTDTQYF. CDR3 bases: TGTGCCAGCAGAGACAGGGGACGCACAGATACGCAGTATTTT.

The chain has TRBV9 and TRBJ1-1; D is perhaps TRBD1 (6 bases). From germline, CDR1 is SGDLS and CDR2 YYNGEE. Between the trimmed V and J ends, which lost 0 bases and 3 bases, there was a span of 12 bases. The CDR3 length is 15 residues. CDR3 sequence (DNA): TGTGCCAGCAGCGTAGCTGGTCAGGGGTACACTGAAGCTTTCTTT. Its protein is CASSVAGQGYTEAFF.

This clonotype was picked up many times. The chain couples TRBV7-9 to TRBJ2-2; D remains ambiguous. CDR1 is SEHNR and CDR2 is FQNEAQ in the germline V gene (reference sequence). The CDR3 runs 12 residues. The V gene lost 7 bases and the J gene lost 3 bases, with 6 bases spanning the gap. The CDR3 DNA reads as TGTGCCAGCATGGCGGACACCGGGGAGCTGTTTTTT. Protein sequence: CASMADTGELFF.

Ten or more counts support this clonotype. The chain recombines TRBV6-5 with TRBJ2-7; weak D call: TRBD2 (5 bases). The V gene lost 4 bases and the J gene lost 4 bases, with 8 bases spanning the gap. Germline lookup yields CDR1 MNHEY and CDR2 SVGAGI. This CDR3 has 12 residues. CDR3 sequence: CASSSAAYEQYF. The DNA for the CDR3 is TGTGCCAGCAGTTCAGCGGCATACGAGCAGTACTTC.

This chain connects TRBV28 to TRBJ2-7; maybe TRBD2 (6 bases). This CDR3 region has 14 residues. Trimming shortened V by 5 bases and J by 7 bases, and 18 bases separated the two germline ends. The germline gives CDR1 MDHEN, CDR2 SYDVKM. The CDR3 bases are TGTGCCAGCAGTCCTCTTAGCGGAGCCGTAGAGCAGTACTTC. This encodes CASSPLSGAVEQYF.

This clonotype was seen repeatedly, ten times or more. V and J are TRBV12-3 or TRBV12-4 and TRBJ1-5; TRBD1 matches at 7 bases. The CDR3 has 17 residues. Trimming at V came to 5 bases and at J to 0 bases, leaving 10 bases not matched to a gene. The CDR3 loop reads CASSPPRDSYSNQPQHF. In nucleotides, the CDR3 is TGTGCCAGCAGTCCCCCCCGGGACAGCTATAGCAATCAGCCCCAGCATTTT.

This clonotype came up many times. The chain carries TRBV20-1 and TRBJ2-7; 9 nucleotides align to TRBD1. CDR1 and CDR2 (germline): DFQATT, SNEGSKA (reference sequence). The junction had 3 bases not matched to a gene; V was cut back by 2 bases and J by 1 base. The CDR3 has 14 amino acids. The CDR3, as DNA: TGCAGTGCTAGATCGACAGGGGGTTCCTACGAGCAGTACTTC. Translating it yields CSARSTGGSYEQYF.

This clonotype was seen more than once but under ten times. The genes are TRBV27 and TRBJ2-5, with no clear D. This CDR3 region has 14 residues. The V end lost 2 bases, the J end lost 2 bases, and 9 bases lay between the germline ends. Germline CDR1 and CDR2: MNHEY and SMNVEV (reference sequence). DNA of the CDR3: TGTGCCAGCAGTTTAACTATTCGGCAAGAGACCCAGTACTTC. It is translated as CASSLTIRQETQYF.

This clonotype was found many times. The chain joins TRBV12-3 or TRBV12-4 to TRBJ2-5; D ambiguous. The CDR3 contains 13 residues. V was cut by 3 bases and J by 6 bases, with 11 bases left in between. The DNA for the CDR3 is TGTGCCAGCAGTTTCTCAGACGTCCAGACCCAGTACTTC. Translated: CASSFSDVQTQYF.

This clonotype has a handful of counts. DNA for the CDR3: TGCGCCAGCAGCTATTCAAGCTCCTTCAGCACAGATACGCAGTATTTT. This encodes CASSYSSSFSTDTQYF. The chain is built from TRBV5-1 and TRBJ2-3; D call uncertain. V was trimmed by 3 bases and J by 0 bases, leaving 14 bases between them. The CDR3 runs 16 residues. Germline V gives CDR1 SGHRS, CDR2 YFSETQ.

This clonotype showed up just a few times. The gene calls are TRBV20-1 and TRBJ2-2; 11 bases match TRBD2. Germline-derived CDR1 and CDR2 are DFQATT and SNEGSKA (reference sequence). V shed 1 base and J 7 bases; nucleotides not matched to a gene: 8. This CDR3 is 16 amino acids long. The CDR3 region is CSARAGASGGYGELFF. As DNA, the CDR3 is TGCAGTGCTAGAGCCGGGGCTAGCGGGGGGTACGGGGAGCTGTTTTTT.

The rearrangement links TRBV15 to TRBJ2-1; 9 bases line up with TRBD2. The trim removed 0 bases at V and 3 bases at J, leaving 12 bases unmatched. This CDR3 contains 19 residues. Germline V gene lookup returns CDR1 LNHNV and CDR2 YYDKDF (reference sequence). CDR3 DNA sequence: TGTGCCACCAGCAGAGAACATCCCACCGGGACTAGCTACTACAATGAGCAGTTCTTC. As protein: CATSREHPTGTSYYNEQFF.

This clonotype was seen a few times. The CDR3 reads CASSLGPAGESNTIYF. The CDR3 region has the DNA TGCGCCAGCAGCTTGGGACCCGCAGGGGAGTCGAACACCATATATTTT. The rearrangement uses TRBV5-1 and TRBJ1-3; possibly TRBD1 for D (6 bases). CDR3 length: 16 residues. V lost 0 bases and J lost 7, with 17 bases in between. The germline V gene has CDR1 SGHRS and CDR2 YFSETQ.